The rows below give T cell receptor beta chains drawn from one sample of a study of blood T cell repertoires in COVID-19. This table comes from immunoSEQ multiplex PCR, and its TCRdb copy is limited to in-frame clones, with some not included. Among fewer than 350,000 clones, roughly 85% were seen once, and the ten largest hold about 7%. The sequenced material came from peripheral blood. The source of these receptors is a human donor in a cohort sampled during active COVID-19. CDR3s include the opening cysteine and the closing phenylalanine or tryptophan. A D gene is named only where the DNA matches it firmly. Not all rows give a size; the values are once, few, many and, for expanded clones, a class.

v_call,d_call,clone_size,j_call,cdr3_nt,cdr3_aa
TRBV5-8,TRBD1,.,TRBJ1-2,TGTGCCAGCAGCTTGGGCCTTAATGACAGGGGGAATGGCTACACCTTC,CASSLGLNDRGNGYTF
TRBV9,TRBD1,.,TRBJ1-1,TGTGCCAGCAGCGTGGGACAGGGCTGGTCTGAAGCTTTCTTT,CASSVGQGWSEAFF
TRBV7-3,.,once,TRBJ2-1,TGTGCCAGCAGCCGCGGGGTCTCCACAAGCGATGAGCAGTTCTTC,CASSRGVSTSDEQFF
TRBV5-1,TRBD2,.,TRBJ2-2,TGCGCCCGCGGGCGGGGGGGCACGAACACCGGGGAGCTGTTTTTT,CARGRGGTNTGELFF
TRBV9,.,.,TRBJ1-4,TGTGCCAGCAGCCCTCATGAGGGGAGAGGGGGTGAAAAACTGTTTTTT,CASSPHEGRGGEKLFF
TRBV19,.,once,TRBJ2-2,TGTGCCAGTAGTATAAAGGGCAGGGCCACCGGGGAGCTGTTTTTT,CASSIKGRATGELFF
TRBV5-1,.,.,TRBJ1-2,TGCGCCAGCAGCGCTGCCGTTGCAGGGGATGGCTACACCTTC,CASSAAVAGDGYTF
TRBV19,.,.,TRBJ1-1,TGTGCCAGCGTGGACAGGAACACTGAAGCTTTCTTT,CASVDRNTEAFF
TRBV5-1,.,.,TRBJ1-4,TGCGCCAGCAGCCAAGGGGGTACGGATGAAAAACTGTTTTTT,CASSQGGTDEKLFF
TRBV19,.,.,TRBJ1-2,TGTGCCAGTAAACGCCACGGGGGAGACTATGGCTACACCTTC,CASKRHGGDYGYTF
TRBV7-6,.,.,TRBJ2-3,TGTGCCAGCAGCTTGCGACAGAGCACAGATACGCAGTATTTT,CASSLRQSTDTQYF
TRBV6-5,TRBD1,.,TRBJ1-1,TGTGCCAGCAGTTACAGATATACAGGGGGACACCTTGAAGCTTTCTTT,CASSYRYTGGHLEAFF
TRBV10-1,.,.,TRBJ1-1,TGCGCCAGCAGCGGCAGGGTGAACACTGAAGCTTTCTTT,CASSGRVNTEAFF
TRBV6-5,.,.,TRBJ2-1,TGTGCCAGCAGTTACGACAACTACAATGAGCAGTTCTTC,CASSYDNYNEQFF
TRBV4-2,.,once,TRBJ1-2,TGTGCCAGCAGCCAAGACAGGGCGAACTATGGCTACACCTTC,CASSQDRANYGYTF
TRBV5-1,TRBD2,.,TRBJ2-1,TGCGCCAGCAGAGGAAGCGGGGGCGGTGAGCAGTTCTTC,CASRGSGGGEQFF
TRBV12-5,.,.,TRBJ1-4,TGTGCTAGTGGTGACAGACCATCTGAAAAACTGTTTTTT,CASGDRPSEKLFF
TRBV14,TRBD1,.,TRBJ2-7,TGTGCCAGCAGCCAGGGACAGGGCAGACCCTACGAGCAGTACTTC,CASSQGQGRPYEQYF
TRBV11-1,.,.,TRBJ2-3,TGTGCCAGCAGCTTAGATCCCGGACACACAGATACGCAGTATTTT,CASSLDPGHTDTQYF
TRBV7-3,.,.,TRBJ1-1,TGTGCCAGCAGCTTAACAAGCCAGGAGAACACTGAAGCTTTCTTT,CASSLTSQENTEAFF
TRBV30,.,.,TRBJ1-2,TGTGCCTGGTGGGGCCTGGGTGGCTACACCTTC,CAWWGLGGYTF
TRBV3-1/TRBV3-2,.,once,TRBJ2-2,TGTGCCACCTCGCACGAGGAATTCACCGGGGAGCTGTTTTTT,CATSHEEFTGELFF
TRBV7-9,TRBD2,.,TRBJ2-1,TGTGCCAGCAGACGAGTTGACATTAGCGGGGCAAAGCAGTTCTTC,CASRRVDISGAKQFF
TRBV7-8,.,.,TRBJ1-2,TGTGCCAGCAGTTCATTGGCGGACTATGGCTACACCTTC,CASSSLADYGYTF
TRBV2,.,.,TRBJ2-3,TGTGCCAGCAGGATGAGGTCTAGCACAGATACGCAGTATTTT,CASRMRSSTDTQYF
TRBV5-1,TRBD1,.,TRBJ2-7,TGCGCCAGCAGCGTCAGGACAGGGCTCGAGCAGTACTTC,CASSVRTGLEQYF
TRBV30,TRBD1,few,TRBJ1-3,TGTGCCTGGAGCCGACAGGGATACGGAAACACCATATATTTT,CAWSRQGYGNTIYF
TRBV6-4,.,.,TRBJ1-3,TGTGCCAGCAGTGAATCCGGTCGCTCTGGAAACACCATATATTTT,CASSESGRSGNTIYF
TRBV4-1,TRBD1,.,TRBJ1-2,TGCGCCAGCAGCCAAGAGACAGGGGCTTATGGCTACACCTTC,CASSQETGAYGYTF
TRBV7-8,TRBD2,.,TRBJ2-5,TGTGCCAGCAGCCCTCTTAGCGGGGCCTACCAAGAGACCCAGTACTTC,CASSPLSGAYQETQYF
TRBV2,TRBD1,.,TRBJ1-5,TGTGCCAGCAGTGGGTGGGACAGGGACTATAATCAGCCCCAGCATTTT,CASSGWDRDYNQPQHF
TRBV6-5,.,.,TRBJ1-2,TGTGCCAGCACGGGAGGCTATGGCTACACCTTC,CASTGGYGYTF
TRBV24-1,.,.,TRBJ2-2,TGTGCCACCACGGGCAGGGGACGGACCGGGGAGCTGTTTTTT,CATTGRGRTGELFF
TRBV5-1,.,.,TRBJ2-7,TGCGCCAGCAGCTCCGGACTGGGATTCACCGGCGAGCAGTACTTC,CASSSGLGFTGEQYF
TRBV4-2,.,.,TRBJ1-5,TGTGCCAGCAGCTTCAGGGGAGGCAATCAGCCCCAGCATTTT,CASSFRGGNQPQHF
TRBV11-2,.,once,TRBJ2-6,TGTGCCAGCAGCTACAGGTACTCTGGGGCCAACGTCCTGACTTTC,CASSYRYSGANVLTF
TRBV7-9,.,.,TRBJ2-3,TGTGCCAGCAGCTTAGGAGCAGGGCCAGATACGCAGTATTTT,CASSLGAGPDTQYF
TRBV10-3,.,.,TRBJ1-2,TGTGCCATCAGTGAGTCGATAGGCGGGGGGAGAAATGGCTACACCTTC,CAISESIGGGRNGYTF
TRBV2,.,.,TRBJ2-3,TGTGCCAGCAGGGTCCGGCAGGCTACGCAGTATTTT,CASRVRQATQYF
TRBV10-3,.,.,TRBJ2-1,TGTGCCATCAGTCAAGAGGGGGTTCGGGAGCAGTTCTTC,CAISQEGVREQFF
TRBV7-3,.,.,TRBJ2-2,TGTGCCAGCAGCTTTCTCGGGAACACCGGGGAGCTGTTTTTT,CASSFLGNTGELFF
TRBV30,.,.,TRBJ1-6,TGTGCCTGGAGTGGGTCAGGACAGATCTTTTCACCCCTCCACTTT,CAWSGSGQIFSPLHF
TRBV9,TRBD1,.,TRBJ1-5,TGTGCCAGCAGCGCCGACAGGGGCCGAACCTTTGGACAGCCCCAGCATTTT,CASSADRGRTFGQPQHF
TRBV6-5,.,.,TRBJ1-2,TGTGCCAGCAGATTGACAGAGCACTATGGCTACACCTTC,CASRLTEHYGYTF
TRBV3-1/TRBV3-2,.,.,TRBJ1-1,TGTGCCAGCAGCCAAGGACACTTGAACACTGAAGCTTTCTTT,CASSQGHLNTEAFF
TRBV12-3/TRBV12-4,.,.,TRBJ2-2,TGTGCCAGCAGTCCAGACACCGGGGAGCTGTTTTTT,CASSPDTGELFF
TRBV29-1,TRBD2,.,TRBJ2-3,TGCAGCGTTGAGGCGGGGGGGGCCACAGATACGCAGTATTTT,CSVEAGGATDTQYF
TRBV7-3,TRBD2,.,TRBJ2-1,TGTGCCAGCAGCTCCTATAGCGGGGGGGCGGTTGAGCAGTTCTTC,CASSSYSGGAVEQFF
TRBV25-1,.,.,TRBJ2-3,TGTGCCAGCAATGGAGGCGGCACAGATACGCAGTATTTT,CASNGGGTDTQYF
TRBV12-3/TRBV12-4,.,.,TRBJ1-5,TGTGCCAGCACCCAGACCCAGGGTCAGCCCCAGCATTTT,CASTQTQGQPQHF
TRBV6-5,TRBD2,.,TRBJ2-7,TGTGCCAGCATTCGACTAGCGGGGATCTCCTACGAGCAGTACTTC,CASIRLAGISYEQYF
TRBV7-6,TRBD1,.,TRBJ1-1,TGTGCCAGCAGCCAGCCACAGGGGTCTACCTCGCCGGAAGCTTTCTTT,CASSQPQGSTSPEAFF
TRBV24-1,.,few,TRBJ1-2,TGTGCCACCAGTGATTTTCGGGATGGTGACTATGGCTACACCTTC,CATSDFRDGDYGYTF
TRBV5-1,TRBD1,few,TRBJ1-6,TGCGCCAGCAGCCCCGGGACAGATTCACCCCTCCACTTT,CASSPGTDSPLHF
TRBV5-4,TRBD1,.,TRBJ1-2,TGTGCCAGCAGCCCAAATCAGGGGGCGGACTATGGCTACACCTTC,CASSPNQGADYGYTF
TRBV3-1/TRBV3-2,.,.,TRBJ2-2,TGTGCCAGCAGCCTGACCACAAGTAGCGCCGGGGAGCTGTTTTTT,CASSLTTSSAGELFF
TRBV18,.,.,TRBJ1-2,TGTGCCAGCTCACCCCTCCCGGGAGGGTCGGATGGCTACACCTTC,CASSPLPGGSDGYTF
TRBV5-1,TRBD1,.,TRBJ1-2,TGCGCCAGCAGCCCGGGGACAGCCACTAACTATGGCTACACCTTC,CASSPGTATNYGYTF
TRBV24-1,TRBD1,.,TRBJ2-2,TGTGCCACCAGTGAGACAGGGGGTAAAACCGGGGAGCTGTTTTTT,CATSETGGKTGELFF
TRBV6-5,.,.,TRBJ2-7,TGTGCCAGCACCCAGACAGAGACCTACGAGCAGTACTTC,CASTQTETYEQYF